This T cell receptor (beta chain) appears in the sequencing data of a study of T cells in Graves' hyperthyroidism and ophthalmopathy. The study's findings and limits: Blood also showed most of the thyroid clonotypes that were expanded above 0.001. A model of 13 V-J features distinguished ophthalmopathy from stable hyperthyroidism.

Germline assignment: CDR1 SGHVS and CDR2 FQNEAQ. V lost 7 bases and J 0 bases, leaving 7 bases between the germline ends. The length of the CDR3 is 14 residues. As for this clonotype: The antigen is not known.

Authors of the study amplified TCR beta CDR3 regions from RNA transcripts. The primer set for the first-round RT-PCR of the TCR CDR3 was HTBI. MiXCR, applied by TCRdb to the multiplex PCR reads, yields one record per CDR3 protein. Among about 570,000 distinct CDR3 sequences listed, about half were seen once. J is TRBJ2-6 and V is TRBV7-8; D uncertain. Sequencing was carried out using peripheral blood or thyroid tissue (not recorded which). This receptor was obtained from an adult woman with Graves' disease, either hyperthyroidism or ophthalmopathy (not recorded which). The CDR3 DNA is TGTGCCAGCATCTTGAGCTCTGGGGCCAACGTCCTGACTTTC. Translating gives CASILSSGANVLTF.